This paragraph covers one T cell receptor (beta chain) sequence. Its antigen is still unknown. Libraries were prepared by immunoSEQ multiplex PCR; TCRdb keeps only in-frame clonotypes and omits some of them. The sample includes 120,000 to 150,000 clones, roughly 88% seen only once; the top ten take more than 13%. The data were obtained in a study of T cell responses to AZD1222 COVID-19 vaccine. Study-wide results and limits: In the spike-specific TCR repertoire, nearly half reportedly target unmutated variant regions.

The sequence was obtained from an adult in good health. The material sequenced was peripheral blood, taken on day 0 of AZD1222 vaccination.

The CDR3 nucleotides are TGTGCCATCAGTGAAATGCCAAGGGGGGAGACTGAAGCTTTCTTT. This sequence encodes CAISEMPRGETEAFF. V usage is TRBV10-3 and J usage is TRBJ1-1, with D possibly TRBD1 on 6 matching bases. The CDR3 spans 15 residues. Per the germline V gene, CDR1 is ENHRY and CDR2 is SYGVKD. Trimming took off 3 bases at V and 5 bases at J, with 16 bases between the two ends.